This entry lists 11 T cell receptor beta chains sequenced from one sample in a study of T cell responses to AZD1222 COVID-19 vaccine. Libraries were prepared by immunoSEQ multiplex PCR; TCRdb keeps only in-frame clonotypes and omits some of them. The sample shows around 140,000 clones, over 85% of them seen only once. The input for sequencing was peripheral blood, taken 28 days after the second AZD1222 dose. The receptors here all came from an adult who received the AZD1222 COVID-19 vaccine.

The rearrangement uses TRBV12-3 or TRBV12-4 and TRBJ1-3; tentative D call: TRBD1 (5 bases). The CDR3 has 13 amino acids. V was pared by 3 bases and J by 9 bases, with 12 bases between. The CDR3 DNA follows: TGTGCCAGCAGTTTTGCAGGCGGGGGCACCATATATTTT. It codes for CASSFAGGGTIYF.

The chain is built from TRBV6-2 or TRBV6-3 and TRBJ2-1; perhaps D is TRBD1 or TRBD2 (6 bases each). The CDR3 runs to 19 residues. Germline values: CDR1 MNHEY, CDR2 SVGEGT. Between the trimmed V and J ends, which lost 2 bases and 5 bases, there was a span of 25 bases. CDR3 in amino acids: CASSYPMGGQLEVNNEQFF. The CDR3 DNA reads TGTGCCAGCAGTTACCCCATGGGGGGCCAACTGGAGGTGAACAATGAGCAGTTCTTC.

The genes are TRBV11-2 and TRBJ1-6, with D hard to call. V lost 2 bases, J lost 9 bases, and 17 bases lay in between. CDR1 is SGHAT, CDR2 FQNNGV, per germline. This CDR3 spans 16 amino acids. The CDR3 loop reads CASSLNGRRQTSPLHF. CDR3 in DNA: TGTGCCAGCAGCTTAAATGGAAGGAGACAAACTTCACCCCTCCACTTT.

The CDR3 loop reads CARSLAAVSNEAFF. The CDR3 region has the DNA TGTGCCAGAAGCTTGGCGGCAGTTTCGAATGAAGCTTTCTTT. This chain uses TRBV5-3 with TRBJ1-1, with D uncertain. TRBV5-3 is noted as an ORF with a role that remains uncertain. The CDR3 is 14 residues long. Deletions cut 0 bases from V and 7 bases from J, with 13 bases between.

The chain carries TRBV30 and TRBJ2-5, with 8 bases lining up with TRBD1. With 3 bases clipped from V and 4 bases from J, the junction kept 10 bases outside the gene matches. CDR1 is GTSNPN, CDR2 SVGIG, per germline (reference sequence). The CDR3 covers 15 residues. DNA of the CDR3: TGTGCCTGGAGCGGACAGGGTGATTTTGGAGAGACCCAGTACTTC. This gives the protein CAWSGQGDFGETQYF.

The chain has TRBV15 and TRBJ2-6; 9 positions match TRBD1. The trim removed 2 bases at V and 1 base at J, leaving 12 bases unmatched. Germline CDR1 LNHNV, CDR2 YYDKDF (reference sequence). This CDR3 is 20 amino acids long. CDR3 DNA: TGTGCCACCAGCAGACCAAAAAACGCCGGACAGGGGTCTGGGGCCAACGTCCTGACTTTC. Protein product: CATSRPKNAGQGSGANVLTF.

The rearrangement links TRBV28 to TRBJ1-6; D gene unclear. The CDR3 totals 11 residues. Trimming removed 6 bases at V and 13 bases at J, with 10 bases between. Germline lookup yields CDR1 MDHEN and CDR2 SYDVKM. The CDR3 DNA follows: TGTGCCAGCAGCGCCACCGCTCCCCTCCACTTT. This translates into CASSATAPLHF.

The V call is TRBV4-2, the J call TRBJ2-1; 11 positions agree with TRBD2. The CDR3 totals 18 residues. Trimming took 0 bases from V and 6 from J; bases not matched to a gene: 10. Looked up from germline, CDR1 is LGHNA and CDR2 is YNFKEQ. CDR3 DNA sequence: TGTGCCAGCAGCCAAGATCCTGCGGGGACTAGCGGCGGCAATGAGCAGTTCTTC. This translates into CASSQDPAGTSGGNEQFF.

The chain is built from TRBV5-1 and TRBJ2-3, with TRBD1 matching 10 bases. The J segment lost 5 bases and the V segment lost 0 bases, leaving 3 bases of the junction unmatched. The CDR3 loop spans 15 amino acids. Germline V lookup: CDR1 SGHRS, CDR2 YFSETQ. The CDR3 reads CASSLVGQGLDTQYF. CDR3 DNA: TGCGCCAGCAGCTTGGTGGGACAGGGGTTAGATACGCAGTATTTT.

V usage is TRBV28 and J usage is TRBJ1-5; D is possibly TRBD1 (5 bases). V was clipped by 3 bases and J by 0 bases, with 18 bases between them. The germline gives CDR1 MDHEN, CDR2 SYDVKM. The CDR3 runs to 18 residues. In DNA, the CDR3 is TGTGCCAGCAGTTTGGCGGGGACTGTAGTTAGTAGCAATCAGCCCCAGCATTTT. Translation: CASSLAGTVVSSNQPQHF.

This clone was found a few times. The gene calls are TRBV15 and TRBJ2-3, with TRBD2 matching 14 bases. The germline V gene has CDR1 LNHNV and CDR2 YYDKDF (reference sequence). J lost 1 base, V lost 1 base, and 1 base had no gene match. CDR3 length equals 17 residues. In nucleotides, the CDR3 is TGTGCCACCAGCAGAGTGACTAGCGGGAGGGGCACAGATACGCAGTATTTT. The encoded protein is CATSRVTSGRGTDTQYF.